Below, 15 T cell receptor beta chains from the same sample are listed, as sequenced in a study of shared clonotypes between healthy human individuals. Libraries were prepared by immunoSEQ multiplex PCR; TCRdb keeps only in-frame clonotypes and omits some of them. Altogether roughly 510,000 clones are present, nearly 80% being singletons, with the ten largest covering around 12%. Specimen: PBMCs. The origin of the receptors is a woman in her 40s in good health. Some clones in this sample may be carry-over from other donors' samples.

The chain couples TRBV5-1 to TRBJ2-7; D perhaps matches TRBD1 (7 bases). Trimming removed 4 bases from V and 2 bases from J, with 13 bases in between. The length of the CDR3 is 14 residues. The germline CDR1 and CDR2 sequences are SGHRS and YFSETQ. The CDR3 DNA is TGCGCCAGCAGCCCCAGGGGGACTCCCTACGAGCAGTACTTC. Translated: CASSPRGTPYEQYF.

The chain has TRBV11-2 and TRBJ2-7; no clear D gene. Germline values: CDR1 SGHAT, CDR2 FQNNGV. V was cut by 5 bases and J by 12 bases, with 23 bases left in between. The CDR3 totals 14 residues. The CDR3 nucleotides read TGTGCCAGCAGCCCCGACCCTTTTTACGACCTATGGTACTTC. Protein product: CASSPDPFYDLWYF.

The chain joins TRBV28 to TRBJ2-5, with 9 bases matching TRBD2. CDR1 MDHEN and CDR2 SYDVKM come from the germline V gene. The CDR3 runs to 14 residues. Losses at the gene ends were 2 bases for V and 5 bases for J; bases not matched to a gene: 3. The CDR3 sequence is CASSLGAGGETQYF. The DNA of the CDR3 is TGTGCCAGCAGTTTAGGGGCGGGGGGGGAGACCCAGTACTTC. The full variable domain, in which reference TRBV28 and TRBJ2-5 provide the parts outside the CDR3, is DVKVTQSSRYLVKRTGEKVFLECVQDMDHENMFWYRQDPGLGLRLIYFSYDVKMKEKGDIPEGYSVSREKKERFSLILESASTNQTSMYLCASSLGAGGETQYFGPGTRLLVL.

This clone was counted a single time. This chain uses TRBV18 with TRBJ2-5; 10 nucleotides match TRBD2. The V gene's germline CDR1 is KGHSH and CDR2 LQKENI. The length of the CDR3 is 15 residues. V lost 5 bases to trimming and J lost 5 bases; unmatched junction nucleotides: 8. The CDR3 nucleotides read TGTGCCAGCTCAACTAAGCGGGAGGGCCGGGAGACCCAGTACTTC. It encodes CASSTKREGRETQYF.

Note on this clone: At one of its ends the junction is not consistent with the germline gene, which may arise from a read error. The rearrangement joins TRBV6-4 to TRBJ2-1; the D gene is possibly TRBD2 (5 bases). The CDR3 contains 13 residues. Germline V gene lookup returns CDR1 MRHNA and CDR2 SNTAGT. This CDR3 is CTSSDSRLTKQFF. DNA of the CDR3: TGTACCAGCAGTGACTCGAGACTAACAAAGCAGTTCTTC.

This clone was observed a few times. This rearrangement joins TRBV29-1 to TRBJ2-1, with 8 bases fitting TRBD2. The CDR3 is made up of 14 amino acids. Germline CDR1 is SQVTM and CDR2 is ANQGSEA. V dropped 6 bases and J dropped 4; count of bases not matched to a gene: 8. The CDR3 is CSVVSGESYNEQFF. CDR3 nucleotide sequence: TGCAGCGTCGTTAGCGGGGAGAGTTACAATGAGCAGTTCTTC.

The chain has TRBV28 and TRBJ2-1; the D gene is possibly TRBD2 (6 bases). CDR1 and CDR2 from the germline V gene are MDHEN and SYDVKM. The CDR3 totals 16 residues. The V end was cut by 5 bases, the J end by 7 bases, with 21 bases between. The CDR3 region is CASSARLDRPRNEQFF. In DNA, the CDR3 is TGTGCCAGCAGTGCAAGACTAGACAGACCGCGGAATGAGCAGTTCTTC.

The chain is built from TRBV28 and TRBJ2-5; D assignment may be TRBD1 or TRBD2 (5 bases each). This CDR3 has 15 residues. V was shortened by 6 bases and J by 1 base, with 15 bases between the two germline ends. The V gene's germline CDR1 is MDHEN and CDR2 SYDVKM. The chain's CDR3 is CASRGPGPSQETQYF. The CDR3 DNA reads TGTGCCAGCAGGGGTCCGGGGCCCTCCCAAGAGACCCAGTACTTC.

The CDR3 bases are TGTGCCAGCAGCTTATCGGCAGGGCAGTTCTTC. This gives the protein CASSLSAGQFF. The chain couples TRBV7-9 to TRBJ2-1; no reliable D call. Per the germline V gene, CDR1 is SEHNR and CDR2 is FQNEAQ (reference sequence). Trimming took 2 bases from V and 12 from J, leaving 8 bases between them. The CDR3 length is 11 residues. The entire variable domain, with the rest obtained from reference TRBV7-9 and TRBJ2-1, is as follows: DTGVSQNPRHKITKRGQNVTFRCDPISEHNRLYWYRQTLGQGPEFLTYFQNEAQLEKSRLLSDRFSAERPKGSFSTLEIQRTEQGDSAMYLCASSLSAGQFFGPGTRLTVL.

This clone was seen at least ten times. The chain links TRBV30 to TRBJ1-4, with D perhaps matching TRBD1 (5 bases). Between the trimmed V and J ends, which lost 7 bases and 7 bases, there was a span of 16 bases. Germline lookup yields CDR1 GTSNPN and CDR2 SVGIG (reference sequence). The CDR3 runs to 13 residues. CDR3 nucleotide sequence: TGTGCCTACGGACGGGGGTATAGTGAAAAACTGTTTTTT. Its protein product is CAYGRGYSEKLFF.

The chain recombines TRBV7-2 with TRBJ2-7, with D possibly being TRBD1 or TRBD2 (6 bases each). Germline loops: CDR1 SGHTA, CDR2 FQGNSA. CDR3 length equals 14 residues. V lost 1 base to trimming and J lost 3 bases, with 10 bases between them. The chain's CDR3 is CASSLGGAIYEQYF. For the CDR3, the DNA is TGTGCCAGCAGCTTAGGGGGGGCGATCTACGAGCAGTACTTC.

To note about this clone: Its ends do not fully match the called genes, so a read error is possible. V usage is TRBV5-4 and J usage is TRBJ2-6; possibly TRBD2 for D (5 bases). The germline gives CDR1 SGHNT, CDR2 YYREEE (reference sequence). This CDR3 is built from 18 residues. The CDR3 region has the DNA TGTGCCAGCACCCCTTACTATTTCGGAGGCTCTGGTGCCAACGTCCTGACTTTC. It codes for CASTPYYFGGSGANVLTF.

CDR3 in DNA: TGCGCCAGCAAAAAGGCGGGAGAGGTGGTGGGGACCCAGTACTTC. This sequence encodes CASKKAGEVVGTQYF. V usage is TRBV5-1 and J usage is TRBJ2-5; the match to TRBD2 covers 7 bases. The CDR3 spans 15 residues. The V gene end was trimmed by 6 bases and the J gene end by 7 bases; junction bases not matched to a gene: 15. Germline loops: CDR1 SGHRS, CDR2 YFSETQ. The full variable domain, rest sourced from reference TRBV5-1 and TRBJ2-5, is KAGVTQTPRYLIKTRGQQVTLSCSPISGHRSVSWYQQTPGQGLQFLFEYFSETQRNKGNFPGRFSGRQFSNSRSEMNVSTLELGDSALYLCASKKAGEVVGTQYFGPGTRLLVL.

The chain carries TRBV9 and TRBJ2-5; D not certain. CDR3 length equals 15 residues. Germline CDR1 SGDLS, CDR2 YYNGEE. The germline V and J ends were trimmed by 4 bases and 6 bases, with 19 bases remaining between them. The CDR3 DNA is TGTGCCAGCAGCCCCCCCGAGGATAGCCGGCAGACCCAGTACTTC. It specifies CASSPPEDSRQTQYF.

The V and J genes are TRBV2 and TRBJ2-5; 7 bases line up with TRBD2. The germline V gene encodes CDR1 SNHLY and CDR2 FYNNEI. The CDR3 is made up of 13 amino acids. V shed 10 bases and J 0 bases; nucleotides not matched to a gene: 5. CDR3 in amino acids: CATSGLDQETQYF. The DNA of the CDR3 is TGTGCCACCTCAGGACTAGACCAAGAGACCCAGTACTTC.